The entry below describes one T cell receptor beta chain. Its antigen is not known. Looked up from germline, CDR1 is SGHRS and CDR2 is YFSETQ. The CDR3 runs 15 residues. Trimming at V came to 2 bases and at J to 8 bases, leaving 10 bases not matched to a gene. This sample was included in a study of cytomegalovirus exposure and HLA in healthy donors. Across the whole study: Drawn from HLA-typed donors, 83 million or so unique TCRs were held in an early data release. Study observations and caveats: Most TCR sequences showed up rarely, but some public TCRs showed up in many donors. TCR beta sequences reportedly predicted most subjects' HLA-A and HLA-B alleles accurately. Sequencing artifact likely explains a cluster of highly shared sequence variants.

Amplification used 60 Vbeta primers and 13 Jbeta primers. This table comes from immunoSEQ multiplex PCR, and its TCRdb copy is limited to in-frame clones, with some not included. Of about 160,000 clones in the sample, roughly 80% are singletons; the top ten hold 1.3%. The sequence derives from a man aged 50-60 years in good health and CMV-seropositive. The sequenced sample was PBMCs. This chain links TRBV5-1 with TRBJ2-1; 7 positions agree with TRBD1. CDR3 sequence: CASSLPGTAGDEQFF. The CDR3 bases are TGCGCCAGCAGCTTACCCGGGACAGCAGGGGATGAGCAGTTCTTC.